Below are 29 T cell receptor beta chains sequenced from a single sample in a study of control samples from healthy donors and cancer patients. The method was immunoSEQ multiplex PCR; TCRdb's version includes in-frame clones alone and lacks a portion of them. The sample records about 170,000 clones, roughly 93% being singletons. The sequenced material came from blood. The source is a woman aged 55-75 years in good health.

V and J are TRBV5-1 and TRBJ2-5; 11 bases map to TRBD1. The CDR3 loop spans 17 amino acids. Trimming removed 0 bases from V and 3 bases from J; junction bases left unmatched: 7. Germline assignment: CDR1 SGHRS and CDR2 YFSETQ. The DNA of the CDR3 is TGCGCCAGCAGCTTGGAACCCGGGACAGGGGGAGAAGAGACCCAGTACTTC. Translated: CASSLEPGTGGEETQYF.

The DNA for the CDR3 is TGTGCCAGCAGCTGGACAGGGGGCGCGGCGGGAAACACCATATATTTT. It specifies CASSWTGGAAGNTIYF. This chain links TRBV11-2 with TRBJ1-3, with 11 bases lining up with TRBD1. Germline V lookup: CDR1 SGHAT, CDR2 FQNNGV. Unmatched junction bases numbered 6, after V lost 4 bases and J lost 4 bases. There are 16 residues in the CDR3.

With regard to this clone: The same CDR3 arises from other DNA sequences in this sample as well. The CDR3 reads CASSPRQGTYEQYF. CDR3 DNA sequence: TGTGCCAGCTCACCAAGGCAGGGAACCTACGAGCAGTACTTC. V gene TRBV18 combines with J gene TRBJ2-7, with D possibly being TRBD1 (5 bases). The V and J ends lost 2 bases and 2 bases respectively, with 10 bases between them. The germline V gene encodes CDR1 KGHSH and CDR2 LQKENI. This CDR3 spans 14 amino acids. The full variable domain, its missing parts supplied by reference TRBV18 and TRBJ2-7, is NAGVMQNPRHLVRRRGQEARLRCSPMKGHSHVYWYRQLPEEGLKFMVYLQKENIIDESGMPKERFSAEFPKEGPSILRIQQVVRGDSAAYFCASSPRQGTYEQYFGPGTRLTVT.

The chain employs TRBV6-1 and TRBJ1-6; the D is unclear. In germline, CDR1 is MNHNS, CDR2 SASEGT. This CDR3 comprises 11 residues. V dropped 3 bases and J dropped 11 bases, with 5 bases sitting between them. The CDR3 spells CASSDPTPLHF. The CDR3 nucleotides read TGTGCCAGCAGTGATCCGACACCCCTCCACTTT.

This clone was recorded only once. V gene TRBV18 combines with J gene TRBJ1-1; 9 bases map to TRBD1. The CDR3 is made up of 16 amino acids. Germline V CDR1 and CDR2: KGHSH, LQKENI. Trimming took 4 bases from V and 5 from J; bases not matched to a gene: 11. The DNA for the CDR3 is TGTGCCAGCTCACTGGGACAGGGTGGGTCTTTGACTGAAGCTTTCTTT. It encodes CASSLGQGGSLTEAFF. Full variable domain (rest looked up from reference TRBV18 and TRBJ1-1): NAGVMQNPRHLVRRRGQEARLRCSPMKGHSHVYWYRQLPEEGLKFMVYLQKENIIDESGMPKERFSAEFPKEGPSILRIQQVVRGDSAAYFCASSLGQGGSLTEAFFGQGTRLTVV.

This chain uses TRBV18 with TRBJ2-5; 9 bases align to TRBD1. The germline gives CDR1 KGHSH, CDR2 LQKENI. This CDR3 has 14 amino acids. Trimming at V came to 2 bases and at J to 5 bases, leaving 3 bases not matched to a gene. In DNA, the CDR3 is TGTGCCAGCTCACCAGGGGACAGGGATGAGACCCAGTACTTC. Translating gives CASSPGDRDETQYF.

V usage is TRBV2 and J usage is TRBJ2-5; possible D gene TRBD1, 6 bases. The V gene lost 4 bases and the J gene lost 3 bases, with 9 bases spanning the gap. CDR3 size: 13 residues. Per the germline V gene, CDR1 is SNHLY and CDR2 is FYNNEI. As DNA, the CDR3 is TGTGCCAGCAGTGTAGAGGGGGAAGAGACCCAGTACTTC. It encodes CASSVEGEETQYF.

This chain uses TRBV5-1 with TRBJ2-7; the D is unclear. This CDR3 has 15 amino acids. Trimming removed 1 base from V and 1 base from J, with 12 bases in between. Germline V gene data show CDR1 as SGHRS and CDR2 as YFSETQ. The CDR3 coding sequence is TGCGCCAGCAGCTTGATGGCAGTCCAGTCCTACGAGCAGTACTTC. Translated, it gives CASSLMAVQSYEQYF.

The rearrangement joins TRBV7-2 to TRBJ1-4; D is ambiguous. The V gene's germline CDR1 is SGHTA and CDR2 FQGNSA. Deletions cut 0 bases from V and 4 bases from J, with 6 bases between. This CDR3 region has 14 residues. The CDR3 region has the DNA TGTGCCAGCAGCTTAGCGGGGATTAATGAAAAACTGTTTTTT. It is translated as CASSLAGINEKLFF. The full variable domain, its missing parts supplied by reference TRBV7-2 and TRBJ1-4, is GAGVSQSPSNKVTEKGKDVELRCDPISGHTALYWYRQSLGQGLEFLIYFQGNSAPDKSGLPSDRFSAERTGGSVSTLTIQRTQQEDSAVYLCASSLAGINEKLFFGSGTQLSVL.

The chain is built from TRBV5-1 and TRBJ1-1, with 7 bases lining up with TRBD1. Germline lookup yields CDR1 SGHRS and CDR2 YFSETQ. The V gene end was trimmed by 6 bases and the J gene end by 3 bases; junction bases not matched to a gene: 5. The CDR3 runs to 13 residues. CDR3 amino acids: CASKSTGDTEAFF. The CDR3 nucleotides read TGCGCCAGCAAATCCACAGGGGACACTGAAGCTTTCTTT.

The chain uses TRBV5-4 and TRBJ1-1; D gene unclear. There are 14 residues in the CDR3. Germline V gene sequence: CDR1 SGHNT, CDR2 YYREEE (reference sequence). V shed 1 base and J shed 1 base, with 8 bases lying between them. CDR3 sequence reads: CASSLRGGNTEAFF. CDR3 DNA sequence: TGTGCCAGCAGCTTGCGGGGTGGGAACACTGAAGCTTTCTTT.

The chain couples TRBV28 to TRBJ2-1; TRBD2 matches at 15 bases. J was trimmed by 0 bases and V by 6 bases; bases with no gene match: 6. Per germline, CDR1 MDHEN and CDR2 SYDVKM. This CDR3 has 18 amino acids. The CDR3 protein is CASSEGLAGGSSYNEQFF. CDR3 nucleotides: TGTGCCAGCAGCGAAGGACTAGCGGGGGGGAGCTCCTACAATGAGCAGTTCTTC.

The chain joins TRBV9 to TRBJ2-2; D not resolved. Trimming removed 2 bases at V and 5 bases at J, with 4 bases between. The CDR3 spans 12 residues. Germline CDR1 SGDLS, CDR2 YYNGEE. The CDR3 sequence: CASSVFTGELFF. Here the CDR3 DNA reads TGTGCCAGCAGCGTGTTTACCGGGGAGCTGTTTTTT. Supplemented by reference TRBV9 and TRBJ2-2, the full variable domain reads DSGVTQTPKHLITATGQRVTLRCSPRSGDLSVYWYQQSLDQGLQFLIQYYNGEERAKGNILERFSAQQFPDLHSELNLSSLELGDSALYFCASSVFTGELFFGEGSRLTVL.

The chain recombines TRBV19 with TRBJ1-1, with 7 bases identical to TRBD1. The germline CDR1 and CDR2 sequences are LNHDA and SQIVND (reference sequence). The CDR3 has 14 residues. Trimming removed 6 bases from V and 6 bases from J; junction bases left unmatched: 10. The CDR3 nucleotides are TGTGCCAGTAGAGTGACAGGGTCTATCTCTGAAGCTTTCTTT. Its protein is CASRVTGSISEAFF.

This clone is a singleton in its sample. The J gene is TRBJ1-2, the V gene TRBV18, with a possible D match to TRBD1 (5 bases). The CDR3 is made up of 13 amino acids. CDR1 is KGHSH and CDR2 is LQKENI in the germline V gene. Trimming took 5 bases from V and 6 from J, leaving 13 bases between them. As DNA, the CDR3 is TGTGCCAGCTCAATTGGGGCGCGAGATGGCTACACCTTC. Its translation is CASSIGARDGYTF.

With respect to this clone: The sample carries other DNA sequences with the same CDR3. The rearrangement joins TRBV24-1 to TRBJ1-2; D ambiguous. V was trimmed by 4 bases and J by 4 bases, leaving 6 bases between them. CDR3 length equals 12 residues. The germline V gene encodes CDR1 KGHDR and CDR2 SFDVKD. CDR3 sequence (DNA): TGTGCCACCAGTGAAGGAAGCTATGGCTACACCTTC. Protein sequence: CATSEGSYGYTF.

The gene calls are TRBV7-8 and TRBJ2-3, with D hard to call. Germline V gene sequence: CDR1 SGHVS, CDR2 FQNEAQ. V was shortened by 5 bases and J by 4 bases, with 22 bases between the two germline ends. This CDR3 is built from 17 residues. The CDR3 region is CASSKPALRVRADTQYF. In DNA, the CDR3 is TGTGCCAGCAGCAAACCCGCCCTCCGGGTTCGGGCAGATACGCAGTATTTT.

A single count supports this clone. The V call is TRBV9, the J call TRBJ1-5; TRBD1 agrees at 8 bases. With 3 bases clipped from V and 4 bases from J, the junction kept 6 bases outside the gene matches. In germline, CDR1 is SGDLS, CDR2 YYNGEE. The CDR3 is made up of 15 amino acids. In DNA form, the CDR3 reads TGTGCCAGCAGCGGAGGGACAGGACCTAATCAGCCCCAGCATTTT. It encodes CASSGGTGPNQPQHF.

This clone was observed once. V is TRBV7-2 and J is TRBJ2-2, with 8 bases identical to TRBD2. The CDR3 covers 15 residues. The V gene's germline CDR1 is SGHTA and CDR2 FQGNSA. The V and J ends lost 4 bases and 7 bases, in that order; junction bases with no gene match: 8. The CDR3 sequence is CASSSRGGPVGELFF. The CDR3 nucleotides read TGTGCCAGCAGCTCACGGGGGGGCCCAGTCGGGGAGCTGTTTTTT.

This clone was counted a single time. This rearrangement joins TRBV6-5 to TRBJ1-2; 7 bases agree with TRBD1. V trimming: 6 bases; J trimming: 4 bases; junction bases outside the gene matches: 8. The CDR3 loop spans 14 amino acids. The germline V gene has CDR1 MNHEY and CDR2 SVGAGI. The DNA for the CDR3 is TGTGCCAGCAGATACCAGGGGGGCGGCTATGGCTACACCTTC. It codes for CASRYQGGGYGYTF.

On this clone itself: At the DNA level, this CDR3 is encoded by other sequences in the same sample as well. The chain links TRBV11-2 to TRBJ1-2; TRBD1 might be the D (6 bases). Germline assignment: CDR1 SGHAT and CDR2 FQNNGV. This CDR3 region has 12 residues. V dropped 2 bases and J dropped 6 bases, with 7 bases sitting between them. In DNA, the CDR3 is TGTGCCAGCAGCTTATCAGGGGATGGCTACACCTTC. This translates into CASSLSGDGYTF.

V and J are TRBV2 and TRBJ1-6; D gene uncertain. The CDR3 runs 14 residues. CDR1 is SNHLY, CDR2 FYNNEI, per germline. V was trimmed by 4 bases and J by 7 bases, leaving 11 bases between them. CDR3 coding DNA: TGTGCCAGCAGTGTATTGACTGGAAATTCACCCCTCCACTTT. Amino acids: CASSVLTGNSPLHF.

The chain links TRBV18 to TRBJ1-2, with D maybe TRBD1 (6 bases). CDR3 length: 16 amino acids. The germline CDR1 and CDR2 sequences are KGHSH and LQKENI. The V end lost 6 bases, the J end lost 4 bases, and 21 bases lay between the germline ends. The chain's CDR3 is CASSQTTAGGGYGYTF. CDR3 DNA sequence: TGTGCCAGCTCCCAAACTACGGCGGGGGGCGGCTATGGCTACACCTTC.

The chain recombines TRBV7-2 with TRBJ1-6; 8 nucleotides align to TRBD1. There are 15 residues in the CDR3. Germline CDR1 SGHTA, CDR2 FQGNSA. The ends lost 4 bases at V and 8 bases at J; junction bases unmatched: 7. The CDR3 region has the DNA TGTGCCAGCAGCTCATTCGGACAGGGAGATTCACCCCTCCACTTT. Its translation is CASSSFGQGDSPLHF.

V is TRBV7-8 and J is TRBJ1-1; 8 positions match TRBD1. This CDR3 comprises 16 residues. The junction had 6 bases not matched to a gene; V was cut back by 3 bases and J by 0 bases. Germline V CDR1 and CDR2: SGHVS, FQNEAQ. The CDR3 spells CASSLANRGLNTEAFF. The CDR3 DNA sequence: TGTGCCAGCAGCTTGGCGAACAGGGGGTTGAACACTGAAGCTTTCTTT.

The genes are TRBV9 and TRBJ1-6, with D perhaps TRBD1 (5 bases). CDR1 SGDLS and CDR2 YYNGEE come from the germline V gene. Trimming removed 0 bases from V and 7 bases from J, with 11 bases in between. The CDR3 consists of 15 residues. Here the CDR3 DNA reads TGTGCCAGCAGCGTAGCTGGGGGGAACAATTCACCCCTCCACTTT. Translation gives CASSVAGGNNSPLHF.

The chain combines TRBV4-3 with TRBJ2-5; D is perhaps TRBD2 (6 bases). Germline V gives CDR1 LGHNA, CDR2 YSLEER. This CDR3 has 16 residues. V was pared by 0 bases and J by 0 bases, with 11 bases between. The CDR3 DNA sequence: TGCGCCAGCAGCCAAGACGTACGGGGGAACCAAGAGACCCAGTACTTC. Protein product: CASSQDVRGNQETQYF.

The CDR3 nucleotides read TGTGCCAGCAGTTCACGTATTAGGACAGGGGAGGCAGATACGCAGTATTTT. It codes for CASSSRIRTGEADTQYF. The chain is built from TRBV7-9 and TRBJ2-3; 9 bases agree with TRBD1. The length of the CDR3 is 17 residues. From germline, CDR1 is SEHNR and CDR2 FQNEAQ (reference sequence). Unmatched junction bases numbered 14, after V lost 6 bases and J lost 4 bases.

The chain employs TRBV6-6 and TRBJ1-2, with 9 bases identical to TRBD1. The J segment lost 4 bases and the V segment lost 8 bases, leaving 5 bases of the junction unmatched. CDR1 and CDR2 (germline): MNHNY, SVGAGI (reference sequence). This CDR3 has 13 amino acids. CDR3 sequence: CASSEDRGYGYTF. CDR3 coding DNA: TGTGCCAGCTCTGAGGACAGGGGCTATGGCTACACCTTC.